The table lists the clone carrying this T cell receptor beta chain with a few counts. Its specificity is not known. The CDR3 length is 15 residues. Germline values: CDR1 MNHNS, CDR2 SASEGT. J lost 12 bases, V lost 1 base, and 15 bases had no gene match. Per the original data handling: Between-group CDR3 differences, defined by clinicopathological status, yielded a distant-metastasis classifier for papillary thyroid cancer. TCRdb reprocessed the PCR reads via MiXCR. The V and J calls shown here were made by TCRdb, not taken from the authors' results. The data hold about 15,000 clones, with 23% observed a single time. Treatment of any kind had been given to no patient before thyroid surgery. The entry originates in a study of metastatic and nonmetastatic thyroid tumors. Looking at the study overall: A comparison of repertoires was made across blood and tumor or nodule tissue from malignant and benign thyroid patients.

Findings and caveats of the study: Significantly higher TCR beta diversity was reportedly seen in malignant thyroid tumors than benign nodules, in blood and tumor.

The receptor was isolated from a female donor with papillary thyroid cancer or a benign thyroid nodule (not recorded which). Some clones in this sample may be carry-over from other donors' samples. V and J are TRBV6-1 and TRBJ2-7; 7 bases fit TRBD2. Sequencing was performed on tumor tissue. The CDR3 region has the DNA TGTGCCAGCAGTGAAGAGGCTAGCGGAGGACTACGAGGGTACTTC. Translation gives CASSEEASGGLRGYF.